The clone carrying this T cell receptor (beta chain) was found a few times. Antigen: not known. The CDR3 extends over 18 amino acids. The ends were cut back, 3 bases at V and 0 bases at J, with 18 bases in the middle. The germline V gene encodes CDR1 MDHEN and CDR2 SYDVKM. The sample is drawn from a study of identical twins. Findings and caveats of the study: Insertion counts were lower in abundant cord blood beta clonotypes, a trend that memory repertoires did not show. Because invariant MAIT and iNKT cells could be present, zero-insertion analyses could be partly confounded.

From the 5' RACE reads, TCRdb called clonotypes with MiXCR, one entry per CDR3 protein. The data hold some 600,000 distinct CDR3 sequences, with roughly 7.2% observed a single time. The same data also went into a second study, on yellow fever vaccine responses in identical twins.

The receptor was derived from a young woman in good health. Sequencing used PBMCs. The rearrangement uses TRBV28 and TRBJ2-1, with TRBD1 as a possible D gene (5 bases). CDR3 protein: CASSFPSGHPSSYNEQFF. CDR3 sequence (DNA): TGTGCCAGCAGTTTTCCCTCAGGGCACCCAAGCTCCTACAATGAGCAGTTCTTC.